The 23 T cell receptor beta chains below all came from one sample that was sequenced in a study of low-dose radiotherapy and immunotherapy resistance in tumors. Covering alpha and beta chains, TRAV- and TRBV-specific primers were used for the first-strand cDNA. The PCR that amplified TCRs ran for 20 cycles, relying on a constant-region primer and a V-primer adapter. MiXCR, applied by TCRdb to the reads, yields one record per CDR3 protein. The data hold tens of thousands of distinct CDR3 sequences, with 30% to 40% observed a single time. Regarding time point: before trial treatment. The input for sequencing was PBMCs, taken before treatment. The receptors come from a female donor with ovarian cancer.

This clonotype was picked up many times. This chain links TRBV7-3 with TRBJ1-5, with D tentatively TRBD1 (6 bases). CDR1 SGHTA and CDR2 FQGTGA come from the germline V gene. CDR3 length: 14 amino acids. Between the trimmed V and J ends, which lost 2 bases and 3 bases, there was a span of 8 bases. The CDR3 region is CASSLQGFNQPQHF. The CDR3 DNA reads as TGTGCCAGCAGCTTACAGGGGTTCAATCAGCCCCAGCATTTT.

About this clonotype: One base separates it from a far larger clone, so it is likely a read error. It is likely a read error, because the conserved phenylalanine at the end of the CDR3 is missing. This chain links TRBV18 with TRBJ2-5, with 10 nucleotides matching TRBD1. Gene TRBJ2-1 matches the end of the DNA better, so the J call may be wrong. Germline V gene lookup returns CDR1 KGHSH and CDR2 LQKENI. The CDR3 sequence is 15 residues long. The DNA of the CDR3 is TGTGCCAGCTCACCACGGGGACAGGGGATCTATGAGCAGTTCTCC. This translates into CASSPRGQGIYEQFS.

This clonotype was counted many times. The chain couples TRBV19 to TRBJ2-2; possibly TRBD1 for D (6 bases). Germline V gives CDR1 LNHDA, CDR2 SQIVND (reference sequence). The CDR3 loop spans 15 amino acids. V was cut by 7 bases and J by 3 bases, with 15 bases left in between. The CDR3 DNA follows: TGTGCCAGTATCCCGGGGACATTTTACACCGGGGAGCTGTTTTTT. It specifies CASIPGTFYTGELFF. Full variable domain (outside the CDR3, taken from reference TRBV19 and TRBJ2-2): DGGITQSPKYLFRKEGQNVTLSCEQNLNHDAMYWYRQDPGQGLRLIYYSQIVNDFQKGDIAEGYSVSREKKESFPLTVTSAQKNPTAFYLCASIPGTFYTGELFFGEGSRLTVL.

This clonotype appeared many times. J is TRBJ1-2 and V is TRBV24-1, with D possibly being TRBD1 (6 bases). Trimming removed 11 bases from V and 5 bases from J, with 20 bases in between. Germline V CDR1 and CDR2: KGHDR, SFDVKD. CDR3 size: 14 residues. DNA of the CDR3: TGTGCCAGCAGCCAGGGGTTGGGGGGGTATGGCTACACCTTC. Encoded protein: CASSQGLGGYGYTF.

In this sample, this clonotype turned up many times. This CDR3 is CASSLIGGENNEQFF. The DNA for the CDR3 is TGTGCCAGCAGTTTAATAGGTGGCGAGAACAATGAGCAGTTCTTC. The chain recombines TRBV6-2 or TRBV6-3 with TRBJ2-1; no clear D. This CDR3 is 15 amino acids long. V shed 4 bases and J shed 5 bases, with 15 bases lying between them. The germline CDR1 and CDR2 sequences are MNHEY and SVGEGT.

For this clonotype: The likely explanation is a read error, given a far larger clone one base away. The CDR3 protein is CASNNGAVITNTQYF. Here the CDR3 DNA reads TGTGCCAGCAACAACGGAGCGGTAATCACAAATACGCAGTATTTT. The chain joins TRBV13 to TRBJ2-3; a weak D match, TRBD2 (5 bases). CDR1 and CDR2 from the germline V gene are PRHDT and FYEKMQ (reference sequence). The CDR3 runs to 15 residues.

CDR3 nucleotide sequence: TGCGCCAGCGACGCTACAGGGGGCGGGGAGCTGTTTTTT. Protein sequence: CASDATGGGELFF. This chain joins TRBV5-1 and TRBJ2-2, with TRBD1 matching 8 bases. Germline V lookup: CDR1 SGHRS, CDR2 YFSETQ. This CDR3 has 13 residues. With V trimmed by 7 bases and J by 7 bases, 6 bases remained unmatched.

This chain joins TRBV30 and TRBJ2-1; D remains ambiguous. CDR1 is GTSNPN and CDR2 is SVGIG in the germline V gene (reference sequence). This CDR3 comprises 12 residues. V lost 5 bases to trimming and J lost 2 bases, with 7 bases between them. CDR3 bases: TGTGCCTGGGACGGGCCCTACAATGAGCAGTTCTTC. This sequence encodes CAWDGPYNEQFF.

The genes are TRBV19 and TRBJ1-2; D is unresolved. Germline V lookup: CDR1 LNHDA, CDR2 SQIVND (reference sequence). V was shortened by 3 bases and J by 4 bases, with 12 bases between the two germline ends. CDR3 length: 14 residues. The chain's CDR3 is CASSIEGFGYGYTF. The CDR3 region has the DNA TGTGCCAGTAGTATTGAGGGTTTCGGCTATGGCTACACCTTC.

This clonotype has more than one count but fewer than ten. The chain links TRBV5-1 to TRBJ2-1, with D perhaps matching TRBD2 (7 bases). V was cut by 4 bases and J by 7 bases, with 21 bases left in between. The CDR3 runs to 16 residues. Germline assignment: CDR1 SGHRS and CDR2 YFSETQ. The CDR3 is CASSPATTGGRNEQFF. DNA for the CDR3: TGCGCCAGCAGCCCCGCGACCACGGGGGGCAGGAATGAGCAGTTCTTC.

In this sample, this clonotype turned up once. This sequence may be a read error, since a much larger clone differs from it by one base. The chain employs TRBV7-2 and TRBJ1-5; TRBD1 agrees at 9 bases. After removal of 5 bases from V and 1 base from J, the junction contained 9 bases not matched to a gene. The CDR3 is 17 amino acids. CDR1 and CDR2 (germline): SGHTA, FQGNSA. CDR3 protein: CASSPDRDRVSNQPQHF. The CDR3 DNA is TGTGCCAGCAGCCCCGACCGGGACAGGGTGAGCAATCAGCCCCAGCATTTT.

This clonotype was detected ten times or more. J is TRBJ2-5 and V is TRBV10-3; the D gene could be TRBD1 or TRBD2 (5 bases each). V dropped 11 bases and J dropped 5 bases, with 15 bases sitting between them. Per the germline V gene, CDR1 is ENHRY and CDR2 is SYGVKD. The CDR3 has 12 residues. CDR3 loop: CASRESGETQYF. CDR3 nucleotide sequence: TGTGCCTCCAGGGAGTCCGGGGAGACCCAGTACTTC.

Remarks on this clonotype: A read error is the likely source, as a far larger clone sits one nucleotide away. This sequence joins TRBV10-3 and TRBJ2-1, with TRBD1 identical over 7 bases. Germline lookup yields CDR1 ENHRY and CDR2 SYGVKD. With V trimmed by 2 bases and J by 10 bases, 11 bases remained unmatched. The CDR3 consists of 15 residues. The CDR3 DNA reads TGTGCCATCAGTGAGCTCGACAGGGCGTCCTACGAGCAGTTCTTC. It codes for CAISELDRASYEQFF.

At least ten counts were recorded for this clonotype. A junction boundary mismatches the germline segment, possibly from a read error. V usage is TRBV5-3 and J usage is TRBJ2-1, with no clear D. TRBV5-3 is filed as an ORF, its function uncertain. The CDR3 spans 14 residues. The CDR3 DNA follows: TGCGCCAGCAGCGACCCTAGGTCCGGTAATGAGCAGTTCTTC. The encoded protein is CASSDPRSGNEQFF.

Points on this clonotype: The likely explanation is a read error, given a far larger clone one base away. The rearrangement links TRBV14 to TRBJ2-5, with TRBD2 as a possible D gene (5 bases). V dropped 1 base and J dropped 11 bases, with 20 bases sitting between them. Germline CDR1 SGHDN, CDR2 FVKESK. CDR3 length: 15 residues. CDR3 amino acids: CASSQGLAVYNEQYF. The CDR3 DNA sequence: TGTGCCAGCAGCCAAGGGCTAGCTGTGTACAATGAGCAGTACTTC.

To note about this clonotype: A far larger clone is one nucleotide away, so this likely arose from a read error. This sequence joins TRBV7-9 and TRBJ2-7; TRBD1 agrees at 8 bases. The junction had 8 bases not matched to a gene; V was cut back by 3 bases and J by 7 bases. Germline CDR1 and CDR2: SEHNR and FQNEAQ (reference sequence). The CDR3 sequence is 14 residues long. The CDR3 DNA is TGTGCCAGCAGCTTGGACAGGGAGTACAATGAGCAGTACTTC. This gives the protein CASSLDREYNEQYF. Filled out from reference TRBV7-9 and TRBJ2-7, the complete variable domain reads DTGVSQNPRHKITKRGQNVTFRCDPISEHNRLYWYRQTLGQGPEFLTYFQNEAQLEKSRLLSDRFSAERPKGSFSTLEIQRTEQGDSAMYLCASSLDREYNEQYFGPGTRLTVT.

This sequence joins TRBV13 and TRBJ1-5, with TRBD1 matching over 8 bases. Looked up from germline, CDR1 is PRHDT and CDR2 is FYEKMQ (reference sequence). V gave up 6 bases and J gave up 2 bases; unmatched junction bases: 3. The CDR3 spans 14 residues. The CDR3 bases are TGTGCCAGCAGTGGACAGGGCGGCAATCAGCCCCAGCATTTT. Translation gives CASSGQGGNQPQHF.

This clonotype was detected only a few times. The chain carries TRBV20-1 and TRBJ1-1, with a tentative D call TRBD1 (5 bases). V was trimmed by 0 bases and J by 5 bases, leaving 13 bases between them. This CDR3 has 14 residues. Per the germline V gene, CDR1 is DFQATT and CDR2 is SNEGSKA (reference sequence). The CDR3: CSAREGRGWTEAFF. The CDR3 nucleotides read TGCAGTGCTAGAGAGGGCCGGGGGTGGACTGAAGCTTTCTTT.

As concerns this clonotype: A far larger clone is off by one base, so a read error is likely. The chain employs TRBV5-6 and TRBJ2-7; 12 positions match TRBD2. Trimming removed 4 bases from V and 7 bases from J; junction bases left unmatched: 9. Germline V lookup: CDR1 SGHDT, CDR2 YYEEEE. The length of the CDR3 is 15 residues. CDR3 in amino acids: CASSPASGGAEEQYF. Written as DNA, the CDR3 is TGTGCCAGCAGCCCAGCTAGCGGGGGGGCCGAGGAGCAGTACTTC.

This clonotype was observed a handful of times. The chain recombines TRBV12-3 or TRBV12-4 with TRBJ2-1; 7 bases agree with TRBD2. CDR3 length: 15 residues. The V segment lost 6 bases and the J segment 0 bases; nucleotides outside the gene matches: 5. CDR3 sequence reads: CASSRSGNSYNEQFF. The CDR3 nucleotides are TGTGCCAGCAGCCGGAGCGGGAACTCCTACAATGAGCAGTTCTTC.

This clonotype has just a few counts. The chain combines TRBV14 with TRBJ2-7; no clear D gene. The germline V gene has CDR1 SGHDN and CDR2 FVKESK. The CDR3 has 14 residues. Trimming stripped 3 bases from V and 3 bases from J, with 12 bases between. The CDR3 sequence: CASSHPRRSYEQYF. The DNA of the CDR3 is TGTGCCAGCAGCCACCCCAGGAGAAGCTACGAGCAGTACTTC. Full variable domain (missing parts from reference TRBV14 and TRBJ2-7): EAGVTQFPSHSVIEKGQTVTLRCDPISGHDNLYWYRRVMGKEIKFLLHFVKESKQDESGMPNNRFLAERTGGTYSTLKVQPAELEDSGVYFCASSHPRRSYEQYFGPGTRLTVT.

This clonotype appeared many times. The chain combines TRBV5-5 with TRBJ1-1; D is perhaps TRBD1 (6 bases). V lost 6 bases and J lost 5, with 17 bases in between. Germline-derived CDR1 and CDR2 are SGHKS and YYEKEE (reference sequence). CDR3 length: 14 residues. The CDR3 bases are TGTGCCAGCACCAGGGGTCAGGCGGTGACTGAAGCTTTCTTT. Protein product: CASTRGQAVTEAFF.

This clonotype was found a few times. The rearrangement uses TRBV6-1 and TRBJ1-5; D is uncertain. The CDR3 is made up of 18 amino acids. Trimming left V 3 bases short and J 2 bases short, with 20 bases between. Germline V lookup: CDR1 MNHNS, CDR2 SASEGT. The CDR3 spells CASSDIGMAWDRNQPQHF. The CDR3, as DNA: TGTGCCAGCAGTGATATAGGAATGGCTTGGGATCGCAATCAGCCCCAGCATTTT.